These 31 T cell receptor beta chains were sequenced from one sample in a study of blood T cell repertoires in COVID-19. The method was immunoSEQ multiplex PCR; TCRdb's version includes in-frame clones alone and lacks a portion of them. Of a few hundred thousand clones in the sample, roughly 87% were seen once. The sample consisted of peripheral blood. The receptors shown here come from a woman aged 50 to 60 who had recovered from COVID-19.

The rearrangement uses TRBV19 and TRBJ1-1; D is possibly TRBD1 (6 bases). The CDR3 has 15 residues. V shed 4 bases and J shed 6 bases, with 18 bases lying between them. Germline-derived CDR1 and CDR2 are LNHDA and SQIVND (reference sequence). In DNA form, the CDR3 reads TGTGCCAGTAGTAAGGGGGTCGGGTATAGCGCTGAAGCTTTCTTT. It encodes CASSKGVGYSAEAFF.

This clone has a handful of counts. The CDR3 DNA follows: TGTGCCAGCTCCACAGGGTCGGAGACCCAGTACTTC. It is translated as CASSTGSETQYF. The chain has TRBV18 and TRBJ2-5, with D possibly TRBD1 on 6 matching bases. This CDR3 comprises 12 residues. The germline V gene encodes CDR1 KGHSH and CDR2 LQKENI. Deletions cut 6 bases from V and 5 bases from J, with 10 bases between.

The chain links TRBV10-3 to TRBJ1-2; 9 bases fit TRBD1. This CDR3 contains 14 residues. Trimming removed 6 bases from V and 2 bases from J; junction bases left unmatched: 4. In germline, CDR1 is ENHRY, CDR2 SYGVKD. CDR3: CAIRPDRGNYGYTF. CDR3 sequence (DNA): TGTGCCATCAGACCCGACAGGGGGAACTATGGCTACACCTTC.

This clone was counted once. The chain has TRBV2 and TRBJ1-2; D possibly corresponds to TRBD1 (5 bases). V was shortened by 7 bases and J by 2 bases, with 8 bases between the two germline ends. Per the germline V gene, CDR1 is SNHLY and CDR2 is FYNNEI. This CDR3 spans 12 amino acids. In nucleotides, the CDR3 is TGTGCCAGCAATACAGGCAACTATGGCTACACCTTC. This encodes CASNTGNYGYTF.

The rearrangement uses TRBV6-4 and TRBJ1-2, with 10 bases identical to TRBD1. Germline loops: CDR1 MRHNA, CDR2 SNTAGT. J gave up 8 bases and V 2 bases, and 5 bases lay outside the gene matches. The CDR3 has 14 residues. The CDR3 DNA sequence: TGTGCCAGCAGTGACCCCGGGACAGGGGAGGGCTACACCTTC. Amino acids: CASSDPGTGEGYTF.

The chain recombines TRBV27 with TRBJ1-1; 9 bases match TRBD1. Looked up from germline, CDR1 is MNHEY and CDR2 is SMNVEV (reference sequence). This CDR3 contains 16 residues. Unmatched junction bases numbered 11, after V lost 6 bases and J lost 3 bases. The chain's CDR3 is CASSEGQGRSYTEAFF. CDR3 DNA sequence: TGTGCCAGCAGCGAAGGACAGGGGCGTTCATACACTGAAGCTTTCTTT.

By share, this clone counts as medium-sized (0.01 to 0.1%). The chain employs TRBV6-2 or TRBV6-3 and TRBJ2-7, with 8 bases matching TRBD2. V was clipped by 0 bases and J by 2 bases; unmatched bases: 0. Germline assignment: CDR1 MNHEY and CDR2 SVGEGT. The CDR3 is 14 residues long. CDR3 nucleotide sequence: TGTGCCAGCAGTTACTCGACTAGCGCCTACGAGCAGTACTTC. Its protein product is CASSYSTSAYEQYF.

This chain joins TRBV5-1 and TRBJ2-2, with 12 bases aligning to TRBD1. Germline-derived CDR1 and CDR2 are SGHRS and YFSETQ. The CDR3 runs to 16 residues. Germline trimming cut 4 bases from V and 4 bases from J; bases unmatched to any gene: 5. CDR3 sequence reads: CASSPGQGAATGELFF. The CDR3 DNA is TGCGCCAGCAGCCCGGGACAGGGGGCGGCCACCGGGGAGCTGTTTTTT.

V and J are TRBV2 and TRBJ1-6, with no clear D. The CDR3 sequence is 14 residues long. CDR1 SNHLY and CDR2 FYNNEI come from the germline V gene. V shed 6 bases and J shed 10 bases, with 16 bases lying between them. CDR3 region: CASRGHPAMSPLHF. Here the CDR3 DNA reads TGTGCCAGCAGGGGCCACCCGGCTATGTCACCCCTCCACTTT.

A word on this clone: This same CDR3 is encoded by further DNA sequences in the sample. The chain has TRBV6-2 or TRBV6-3 and TRBJ1-2; 7 bases match TRBD1. The germline gives CDR1 MNHEY, CDR2 SVGEGT. This CDR3 is built from 14 residues. J was trimmed by 4 bases and V by 0 bases; bases with no gene match: 2. The CDR3 region is CASSYSGQTYGYTF. Here the CDR3 DNA reads TGTGCCAGCAGTTACTCGGGACAGACCTATGGCTACACCTTC.

The V call is TRBV3-1 (or the pseudogene TRBV3-2), the J call TRBJ1-3; TRBD1 agrees at 7 bases. The CDR3 contains 17 residues. Trimming removed 4 bases from V and 0 bases from J; junction bases left unmatched: 9. Germline CDR1 LGHDT, CDR2 YNNKEL (reference sequence). This CDR3 reads CASSPFRGLASGNTIYF. The CDR3 nucleotides are TGTGCCAGCAGCCCATTTAGGGGGCTTGCCTCTGGAAACACCATATATTTT.

The chain couples TRBV28 to TRBJ2-1; 8 bases fit TRBD2. CDR3 length: 15 residues. Losses at the gene ends were 8 bases for V and 7 bases for J; bases not matched to a gene: 13. The germline V gene has CDR1 MDHEN and CDR2 SYDVKM. The CDR3 DNA sequence: TGTGCCAGCGGAGGTGCGGGAGGCCCTGAAAATGAGCAGTTCTTC. It encodes CASGGAGGPENEQFF.

Notes on this clone: This CDR3 is also generated by other DNA sequences in the sample. This chain connects TRBV9 to TRBJ2-2; no firm D call. The V and J ends lost 0 bases and 5 bases respectively, with 2 bases between them. CDR1 is SGDLS and CDR2 is YYNGEE in the germline V gene. CDR3 length: 12 residues. The DNA of the CDR3 is TGTGCCAGCAGCGTAGTAACCGGGGAGCTGTTTTTT. Translating gives CASSVVTGELFF. The variable domain in full, completed from reference TRBV9 and TRBJ2-2, reads DSGVTQTPKHLITATGQRVTLRCSPRSGDLSVYWYQQSLDQGLQFLIQYYNGEERAKGNILERFSAQQFPDLHSELNLSSLELGDSALYFCASSVVTGELFFGEGSRLTVL.

The chain uses TRBV18 and TRBJ1-1; 9 bases fit TRBD1. The length of the CDR3 is 13 residues. J lost 7 bases, V lost 6 bases, and 6 bases had no gene match. Germline CDR1 is KGHSH and CDR2 is LQKENI. CDR3 amino acids: CASSLQGAGEAFF. DNA of the CDR3: TGTGCCAGCTCGCTACAGGGGGCGGGTGAAGCTTTCTTT.

This rearrangement joins TRBV28 to TRBJ2-3, with D hard to call. Germline V CDR1 and CDR2: MDHEN, SYDVKM. V lost 2 bases and J lost 6, with 3 bases in between. The CDR3 contains 11 residues. The CDR3 reads CASSLLDTQYF. CDR3 DNA sequence: TGTGCCAGCAGTTTACTGGATACGCAGTATTTT.

The CDR3 DNA reads TGTGCCAGCAGGCCCGGGCGGGTTGGTGGCTACACCTTC. This gives the protein CASRPGRVGGYTF. The rearrangement links TRBV2 to TRBJ1-2; no definite D call. The CDR3 has 13 residues. Trimming removed 6 bases at V and 7 bases at J, with 15 bases between. Germline V gene lookup returns CDR1 SNHLY and CDR2 FYNNEI.

This chain joins TRBV15 and TRBJ1-6, with 7 bases identical to TRBD1. Losses at the gene ends were 2 bases for V and 9 bases for J; bases not matched to a gene: 7. The CDR3 has 15 amino acids. Germline V gene data show CDR1 as LNHNV and CDR2 as YYDKDF (reference sequence). The CDR3 loop is CATSRSRQGGSPLHF. DNA of the CDR3: TGTGCCACCAGCAGATCCCGACAGGGAGGTTCACCCCTCCACTTT.

This sequence joins TRBV6-6 and TRBJ1-5, with 9 bases that match TRBD1. The length of the CDR3 is 16 residues. The germline CDR1 and CDR2 sequences are MNHNY and SVGAGI (reference sequence). J gave up 4 bases and V 6 bases, and 10 bases lay outside the gene matches. The CDR3 DNA follows: TGTGCCAGCAGCCCTCCGGGACAGGGAGGTAATCAGCCCCAGCATTTT. Translation: CASSPPGQGGNQPQHF.

The rearrangement joins TRBV19 to TRBJ1-1; D is possibly TRBD1 (6 bases). CDR1 is LNHDA, CDR2 SQIVND, per germline (reference sequence). The germline V and J ends were trimmed by 11 bases and 5 bases, with 12 bases remaining between them. The CDR3 is 11 amino acids. The CDR3 region is CALRGGTEAFF. For the CDR3, the DNA is TGTGCCTTAAGGGGGGGGACTGAAGCTTTCTTT.

The chain combines TRBV5-1 with TRBJ2-1; D might be TRBD2 (6 bases). The CDR3 has 15 amino acids. Trimming stripped 2 bases from V and 4 bases from J, with 13 bases between. Germline CDR1 SGHRS, CDR2 YFSETQ. CDR3 sequence (DNA): TGCGCCAGCAGCTTTAGCCCGGGACTTTACAATGAGCAGTTCTTC. Its protein is CASSFSPGLYNEQFF. Combining the CDR3 with reference TRBV5-1 and TRBJ2-1 gives the whole variable domain KAGVTQTPRYLIKTRGQQVTLSCSPISGHRSVSWYQQTPGQGLQFLFEYFSETQRNKGNFPGRFSGRQFSNSRSEMNVSTLELGDSALYLCASSFSPGLYNEQFFGPGTRLTVL.

This clone has a single count. The chain uses TRBV6-5 and TRBJ1-1; D is unresolved. CDR1 is MNHEY and CDR2 is SVGAGI in the germline V gene. Trimming stripped 2 bases from V and 5 bases from J, with 9 bases between. This CDR3 has 13 residues. The CDR3 coding sequence is TGTGCCAGCAGTTACGACGGAGGGACTGAAGCTTTCTTT. It encodes CASSYDGGTEAFF.

The chain uses TRBV3-1 (or the pseudogene TRBV3-2) and TRBJ2-5; 8 positions agree with TRBD2. J lost 2 bases, V lost 4 bases, and 3 bases had no gene match. This CDR3 has 14 residues. Germline V CDR1 and CDR2: LGHDT, YNNKEL (reference sequence). CDR3 sequence reads: CASSRLAGQETQYF. The CDR3 DNA reads as TGTGCCAGCAGCCGTTTAGCGGGACAAGAGACCCAGTACTTC.

V is TRBV14 and J is TRBJ1-3; no clear D. From germline, CDR1 is SGHDN and CDR2 FVKESK. This CDR3 has 17 amino acids. Trimming left V 0 bases short and J 0 bases short, with 12 bases between. The CDR3 is CASSQDSAVFSGNTIYF. CDR3 bases: TGTGCCAGCAGCCAAGATTCGGCGGTATTCTCTGGAAACACCATATATTTT.

J is TRBJ2-2 and V is TRBV6-5; 8 bases align to TRBD1. Trimming took 1 base from V and 6 from J; bases not matched to a gene: 7. Germline lookup yields CDR1 MNHEY and CDR2 SVGAGI. There are 16 residues in the CDR3. CDR3: CASSYLTGVFSGELFF. In DNA, the CDR3 is TGTGCCAGCAGTTACTTGACAGGGGTATTCTCCGGGGAGCTGTTTTTT.

The chain carries TRBV7-9 and TRBJ2-3; 10 positions match TRBD1. The CDR3 is 16 residues long. The germline V gene encodes CDR1 SEHNR and CDR2 FQNEAQ (reference sequence). Trimming at V came to 5 bases and at J to 3 bases, leaving 8 bases not matched to a gene. The CDR3 here is CASSPTGQGKTDTQYF. CDR3 nucleotide sequence: TGTGCCAGCAGCCCCACGGGACAGGGGAAGACAGATACGCAGTATTTT.

The rearrangement links TRBV19 to TRBJ2-3; 13 bases match TRBD2. The CDR3 totals 17 residues. J was trimmed by 8 bases and V by 2 bases; bases with no gene match: 10. Germline CDR1 LNHDA, CDR2 SQIVND (reference sequence). CDR3 sequence (DNA): TGTGCCAGTAGTATAACTAGCGGGGGGGCAACTTTGGGTACGCAGTATTTT. It yields the protein CASSITSGGATLGTQYF.

J is TRBJ1-2 and V is TRBV6-4, with TRBD1 matching 7 bases. The CDR3 is 17 amino acids. Per the germline V gene, CDR1 is MRHNA and CDR2 is SNTAGT. J gave up 4 bases and V 11 bases, and 22 bases lay outside the gene matches. CDR3 DNA: TGTGCCTCCCGATCCCAGCAGGGGGAGTTGCTGGTCTATGGCTACACCTTC. Its protein is CASRSQQGELLVYGYTF.

This chain connects TRBV25-1 to TRBJ2-7, with 9 bases lining up with TRBD1. Trimming at V came to 6 bases and at J to 3 bases, leaving 9 bases not matched to a gene. Germline assignment: CDR1 MGHDK and CDR2 SYGVNS. CDR3 length equals 15 residues. The CDR3 reads CASSPPGQGFYEQYF. Written as DNA, the CDR3 is TGTGCCAGCAGCCCTCCGGGACAGGGTTTCTACGAGCAGTACTTC.

This clone was counted once. The chain joins TRBV18 to TRBJ2-7; tentative D call: TRBD2 (5 bases). The CDR3 extends over 14 amino acids. V dropped 6 bases and J dropped 1 base, with 13 bases sitting between them. CDR1 and CDR2 from the germline V gene are KGHSH and LQKENI. In DNA, the CDR3 is TGTGCCAGCTCCCCCCGGGGAGCGTCCTACGAGCAGTACTTC. Encoded protein: CASSPRGASYEQYF.

The rearrangement joins TRBV19 to TRBJ1-2, with 7 bases lining up with TRBD1. The CDR3 is 12 amino acids. V gave up 3 bases and J gave up 7 bases; unmatched junction bases: 2. Germline CDR1 LNHDA, CDR2 SQIVND (reference sequence). In DNA, the CDR3 is TGTGCCAGTAGTATTAAGGGGGCTGGCTACACCTTC. It specifies CASSIKGAGYTF.

The chain combines TRBV18 with TRBJ1-3, with TRBD1 matching over 8 bases. Germline values: CDR1 KGHSH, CDR2 LQKENI. CDR3 size: 19 residues. The junction had 14 bases not matched to a gene; V was cut back by 1 base and J by 3 bases. CDR3 bases: TGTGCCAGCTCACCACTCAATACGGCCCAGGGGGCAAATGGAAACACCATATATTTT. This codes for CASSPLNTAQGANGNTIYF.